The following is a T cell receptor (beta chain) sequence with its context. Isolated RNA was reverse transcribed in full, so expressed TCRB transcripts were sequenced. Assay used: immunoSEQ multiplex PCR; TCRdb lists only in-frame clones, some missing. This table holds some 400,000 clones, roughly 16% found once. The V segment lost 3 bases and the J segment 5 bases; nucleotides outside the gene matches: 11. Germline assignment: CDR1 LNHNV and CDR2 YYDKDF (reference sequence). This CDR3 spans 17 amino acids. This sample stems from a study of beta chain features in type 1 diabetes. The sequence was collected from a woman aged 18 to 35 in good health. What was sequenced was naive CD4+ T cells from blood. The rearrangement uses TRBV15 and TRBJ2-1; the match to TRBD2 covers 9 bases. In nucleotides, the CDR3 is TGTGCCACCAGCAGCCTGAGGTGGGCGGGAGGGGACAATGAGCAGTTCTTC. It encodes CATSSLRWAGGDNEQFF.